These T cell receptor beta chains were read from a single sample in a study of STAT3 mutations in large granular lymphocyte leukemia. Profiling relied on immunoSEQ multiplex PCR, and the TCRdb table lists in-frame clones only, not all of them. The data contain roughly 38,000 clones, about 88% of them singletons. The specimen sequenced was PBMCs. The source is a human donor with T large granular lymphocyte leukemia. Some clones in this sample may be carry-over from other donors' samples. The CDR3 runs from the conserved cysteine through the conserved F or W. A D gene is named only where the DNA matches it firmly. A clone size is listed for some rows: how often the clone was seen (once, few, many), or a class if it is expanded.

abundance	d_gene	v_gene	j_gene	CDR3nt	CDR3aa
NA	TRBD1	TRBV29-1	TRBJ1-2	TGCAGCGTACAGGGGGCATTCTATGGCTACACCTTC	CSVQGAFYGYTF
NA	TRBD1	TRBV7-8	TRBJ2-7	TGTGCCAGCAGGCCCCGACAGGGGACCTACGAGCAGTACTTC	CASRPRQGTYEQYF
NA	TRBD1	TRBV6-6	TRBJ1-2	TGTGCCAGCAGACCCGACAGGGGTAACTATGGCTACACCTTC	CASRPDRGNYGYTF
NA	NA	TRBV29-1	TRBJ2-3	TGCAGCGTTGGGGAGGAAGGGGGTCAGTATTTT	CSVGEEGGQYF
NA	TRBD1	TRBV4-3	TRBJ1-6	TGCGCCAGCAGCCAACTGACAGGGTCCCATTCACCCCTCCACTTT	CASSQLTGSHSPLHF
few	NA	TRBV2	TRBJ2-5	TGTGCCAGCACCGCGGTAGAGACCCAGTACTTC	CASTAVETQYF
NA	NA	TRBV5-1	TRBJ1-1	TGCGCCAGCAGCCCTGGGGGGAGGGTGGCTGAAGCTTTCTTT	CASSPGGRVAEAFF
NA	NA	TRBV5-1	TRBJ1-2	TGCGCCAGCAGCTTTCCAGATCACTATGGCTACACCTTC	CASSFPDHYGYTF
NA	TRBD2	TRBV5-1	TRBJ2-1	TGCGCCAGCAGCTTGTTAGCTAGCGGGGGAACCTACAATGAGCAGTTCTTC	CASSLLASGGTYNEQFF
few	NA	TRBV18	TRBJ1-5	TGTGCCAGCTCACCAGGGGTCAATCAGCCCCAGCATTTT	CASSPGVNQPQHF